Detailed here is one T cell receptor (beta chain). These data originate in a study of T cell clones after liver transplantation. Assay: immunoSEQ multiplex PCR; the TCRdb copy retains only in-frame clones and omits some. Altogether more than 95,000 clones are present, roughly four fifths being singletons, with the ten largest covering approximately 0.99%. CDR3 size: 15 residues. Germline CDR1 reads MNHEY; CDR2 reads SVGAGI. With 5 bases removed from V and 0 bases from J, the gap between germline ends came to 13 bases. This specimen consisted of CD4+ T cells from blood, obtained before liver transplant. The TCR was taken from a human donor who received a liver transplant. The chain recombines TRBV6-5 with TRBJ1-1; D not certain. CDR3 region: CASSRREIMNTEAFF. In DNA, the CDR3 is TGTGCCAGCAGTAGGCGGGAAATCATGAACACTGAAGCTTTCTTT.